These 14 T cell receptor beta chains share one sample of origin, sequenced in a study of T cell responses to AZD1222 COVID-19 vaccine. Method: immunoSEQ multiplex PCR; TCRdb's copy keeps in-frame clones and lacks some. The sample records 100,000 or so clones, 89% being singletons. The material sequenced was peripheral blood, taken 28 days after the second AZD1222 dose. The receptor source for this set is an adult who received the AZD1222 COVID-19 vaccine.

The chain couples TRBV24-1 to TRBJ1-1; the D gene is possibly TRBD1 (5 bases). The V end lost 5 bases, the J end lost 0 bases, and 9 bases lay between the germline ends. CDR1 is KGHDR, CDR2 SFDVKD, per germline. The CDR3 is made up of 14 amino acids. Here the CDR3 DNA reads TGTGCCACCAGTGGACAGCCGATGAACACTGAAGCTTTCTTT. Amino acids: CATSGQPMNTEAFF.

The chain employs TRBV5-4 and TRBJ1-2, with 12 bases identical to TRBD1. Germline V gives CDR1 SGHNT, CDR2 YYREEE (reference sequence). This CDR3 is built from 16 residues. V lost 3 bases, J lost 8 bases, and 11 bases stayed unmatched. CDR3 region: CASSYIGTGGVGGYTF. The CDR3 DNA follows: TGTGCCAGCAGCTATATCGGGACAGGGGGCGTTGGCGGCTACACCTTC.

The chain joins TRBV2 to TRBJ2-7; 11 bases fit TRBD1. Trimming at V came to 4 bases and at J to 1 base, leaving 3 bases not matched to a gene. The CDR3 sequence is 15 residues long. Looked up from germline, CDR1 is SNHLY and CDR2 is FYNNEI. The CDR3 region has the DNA TGTGCCAGCAGTGTCGGGACAGGGGGTTCCTACGAGCAGTACTTC. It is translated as CASSVGTGGSYEQYF.

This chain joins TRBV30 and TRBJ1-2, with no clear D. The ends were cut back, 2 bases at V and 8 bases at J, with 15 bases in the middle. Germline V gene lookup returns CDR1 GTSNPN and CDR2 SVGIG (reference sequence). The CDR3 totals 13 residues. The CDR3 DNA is TGTGCCTGGAGTCTCGAGAGCCCCGGAGGCTACACCTTC. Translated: CAWSLESPGGYTF.

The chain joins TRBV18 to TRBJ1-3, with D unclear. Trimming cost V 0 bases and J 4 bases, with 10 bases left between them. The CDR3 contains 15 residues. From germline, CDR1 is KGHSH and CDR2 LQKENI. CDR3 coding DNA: TGTGCCAGCTCACCACCGGAGGCCGCGGGAAACACCATATATTTT. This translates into CASSPPEAAGNTIYF.

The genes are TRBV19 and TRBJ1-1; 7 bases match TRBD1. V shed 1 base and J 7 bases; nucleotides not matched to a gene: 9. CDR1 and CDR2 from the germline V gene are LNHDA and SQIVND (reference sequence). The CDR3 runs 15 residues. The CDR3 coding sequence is TGTGCCAGTAGTATAGTGGGAAGGGGGCTTATTGAAGCTTTCTTT. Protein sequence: CASSIVGRGLIEAFF.

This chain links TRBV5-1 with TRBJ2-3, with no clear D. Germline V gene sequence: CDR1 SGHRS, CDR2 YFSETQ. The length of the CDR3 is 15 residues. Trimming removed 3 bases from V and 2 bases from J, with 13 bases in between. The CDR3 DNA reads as TGCGCCAGCAGCTCTAACATAGGATACACAGATACGCAGTATTTT. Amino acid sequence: CASSSNIGYTDTQYF.

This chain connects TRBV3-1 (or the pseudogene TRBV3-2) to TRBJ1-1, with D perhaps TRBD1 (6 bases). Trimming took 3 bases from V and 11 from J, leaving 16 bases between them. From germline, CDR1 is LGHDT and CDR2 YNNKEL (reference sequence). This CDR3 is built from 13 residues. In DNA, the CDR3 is TGTGCCAGCAGCCAGCCTCAACAGGGTAGGGCTTTCTTT. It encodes CASSQPQQGRAFF.

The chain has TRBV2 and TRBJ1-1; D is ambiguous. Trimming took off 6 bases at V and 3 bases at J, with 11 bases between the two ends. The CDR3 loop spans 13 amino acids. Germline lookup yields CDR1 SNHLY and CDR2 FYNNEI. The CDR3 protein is CASSANTDTEAFF. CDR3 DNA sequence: TGTGCCAGCAGCGCAAATACGGACACTGAAGCTTTCTTT.

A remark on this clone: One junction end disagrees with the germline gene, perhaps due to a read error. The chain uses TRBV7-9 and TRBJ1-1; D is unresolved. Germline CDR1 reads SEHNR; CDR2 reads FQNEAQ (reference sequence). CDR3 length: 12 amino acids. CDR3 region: CASTLKITEAFF. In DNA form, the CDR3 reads TGTGCCAGCACCTTAAAGATCACTGAAGCTTTCTTT.

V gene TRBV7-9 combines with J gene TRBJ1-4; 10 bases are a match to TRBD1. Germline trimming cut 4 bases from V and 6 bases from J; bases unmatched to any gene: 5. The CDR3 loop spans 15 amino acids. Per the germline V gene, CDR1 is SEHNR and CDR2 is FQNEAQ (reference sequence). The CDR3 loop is CASSSRQGAYEKLFF. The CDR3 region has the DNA TGTGCCAGCAGCTCCCGACAGGGGGCTTATGAAAAACTGTTTTTT.

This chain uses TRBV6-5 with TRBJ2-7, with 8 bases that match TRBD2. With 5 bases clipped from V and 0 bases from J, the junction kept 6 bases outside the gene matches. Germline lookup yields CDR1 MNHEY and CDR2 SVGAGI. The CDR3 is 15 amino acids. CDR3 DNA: TGTGCCAGCAGTAAGCCGGGGGGGCTCTCCTACGAGCAGTACTTC. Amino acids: CASSKPGGLSYEQYF.

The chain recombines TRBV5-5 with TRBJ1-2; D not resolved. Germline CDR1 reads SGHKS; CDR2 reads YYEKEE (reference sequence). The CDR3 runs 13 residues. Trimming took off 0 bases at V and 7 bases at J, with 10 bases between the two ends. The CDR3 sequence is CASSLGPDPGYTF. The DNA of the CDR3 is TGTGCCAGCAGCTTGGGGCCAGATCCTGGCTACACCTTC. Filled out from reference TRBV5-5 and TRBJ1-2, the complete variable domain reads DAGVTQSPTHLIKTRGQQVTLRCSPISGHKSVSWYQQVLGQGPQFIFQYYEKEERGRGNFPDRFSARQFPNYSSELNVNALLLGDSALYLCASSLGPDPGYTFGSGTRLTVV.

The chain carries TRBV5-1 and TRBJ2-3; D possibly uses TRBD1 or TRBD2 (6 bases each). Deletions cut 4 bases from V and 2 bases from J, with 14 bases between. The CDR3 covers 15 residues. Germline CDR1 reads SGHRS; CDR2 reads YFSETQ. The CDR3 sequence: CASSTTGRPTDTQYF. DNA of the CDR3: TGCGCCAGCAGCACCACAGGGAGGCCCACAGATACGCAGTATTTT.